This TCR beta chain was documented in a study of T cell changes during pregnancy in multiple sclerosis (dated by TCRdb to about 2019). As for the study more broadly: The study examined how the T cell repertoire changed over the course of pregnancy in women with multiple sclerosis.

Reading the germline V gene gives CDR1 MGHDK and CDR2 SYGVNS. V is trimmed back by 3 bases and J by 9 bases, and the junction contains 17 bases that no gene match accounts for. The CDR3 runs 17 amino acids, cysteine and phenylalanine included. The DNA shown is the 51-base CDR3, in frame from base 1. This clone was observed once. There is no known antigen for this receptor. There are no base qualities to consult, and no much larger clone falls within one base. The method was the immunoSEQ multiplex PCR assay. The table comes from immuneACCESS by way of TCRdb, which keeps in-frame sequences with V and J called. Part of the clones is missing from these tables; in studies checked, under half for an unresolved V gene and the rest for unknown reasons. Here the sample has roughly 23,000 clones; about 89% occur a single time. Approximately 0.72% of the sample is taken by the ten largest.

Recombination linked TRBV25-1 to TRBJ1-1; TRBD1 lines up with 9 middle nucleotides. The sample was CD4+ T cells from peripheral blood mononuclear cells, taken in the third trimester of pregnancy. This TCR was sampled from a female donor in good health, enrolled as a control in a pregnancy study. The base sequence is TGTGCCAGCAGTGAGAGGGACTCCCGGGACAGGGTAGCTAAAGCTTTCTTT. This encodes CASSERDSRDRVAKAFF.